A selection of T cell receptor beta chains follows, all from one sample in a study of HIV-infected patients and healthy controls. TCRdb re-derived calls from the 5' RACE reads in MiXCR, one entry per CDR3 protein. The sample includes approximately 7,300 distinct CDR3 sequences, almost 8% of them seen just once. Sequencing used blood, obtained before antiretroviral therapy. Source of these receptors: an adult with HIV infection. The CDR3 runs from the conserved cysteine through the conserved F or W. The D gene is left open where the match is weak. Some rows mark clone size as missing; the rest say once, few, many or name a class of expanded clone.

cdr3_aa cdr3_nt j_call v_call d_call clone_size
CASSQGGEISIDTQYF TGCGCCAGCAGCCAAGGTGGGGAAATCTCCATAGATACGCAGTATTTT TRBJ2-3 TRBV4-1 . few
CAWRSLGIPNIQYF TGTGCCTGGAGATCGCTCGGGATACCGAACATTCAGTACTTC TRBJ2-4 TRBV30 . many
CASSYGGGGRGNEKLFF TGTGCCAGCAGTTACGGAGGAGGGGGTCGGGGTAATGAAAAACTGTTTTTT TRBJ1-4 TRBV6-6 . medium-sized
CASFGGVVTEAFF TGTGCCAGTTTCGGAGGGGTCGTGACTGAAGCTTTCTTT TRBJ1-1 TRBV2 . medium-sized
CASSGRYEQFF TGTGCCAGCAGTGGTCGTTATGAGCAGTTCTTC TRBJ2-1 TRBV2 . few
CASSLAPANTEAFF TGTGCCAGCAGCTTAGCCCCCGCAAACACTGAAGCTTTCTTT TRBJ1-1 TRBV7-6 . many
CASGLVSGVVSYNEQFF TGTGCTAGTGGTTTGGTAAGCGGTGTTGTCTCCTACAATGAGCAGTTCTTC TRBJ2-1 TRBV12-5 . many
CASSLEGGSTDTQYF TGCGCCAGCAGCTTGGAGGGCGGTAGCACAGATACGCAGTATTTT TRBJ2-3 TRBV5-1 . .
CSARNTASEAFF TGCAGTGCTAGAAACACAGCCTCTGAAGCTTTCTTT TRBJ1-1 TRBV20-1 . medium-sized
CATSTFTEGYQPQHF TGTGCCACCAGCACGTTTACAGAGGGATATCAGCCCCAGCATTTT TRBJ1-5 TRBV15 . medium-sized
CASSPNGIQAIF TGTGCCAGCTCACCAAATGGAATCCAGGCGATTTTT TRBJ1-4 TRBV18 . medium-sized
CASSTRQGSIQPQHF TGTGCCAGTAGTACCCGACAGGGGAGCATCCAGCCCCAGCATTTT TRBJ1-5 TRBV19 TRBD1 few
CASSIRQGARSTEAFF TGCGCCAGCAGCATCAGACAGGGGGCGCGTAGCACTGAAGCTTTCTTT TRBJ1-1 TRBV5-1 TRBD1 many
CSVEERGGYTF TGCAGCGTTGAAGAACGGGGTGGCTACACCTTC TRBJ1-2 TRBV29-1 . medium-sized
CASSETGTNQPQHF TGTGCCAGCAGTGAAACAGGTACCAATCAGCCCCAGCATTTT TRBJ1-5 TRBV25-1 . medium-sized
CASSHQNQPQHF TGTGCCAGCAGTCACCAAAATCAGCCCCAGCATTTT TRBJ1-5 TRBV6-6 . large
CASSYSQGAQNTEAFF TGTGCCAGCAGTTACTCTCAGGGGGCCCAGAACACTGAAGCTTTCTTT TRBJ1-1 TRBV6-2/TRBV6-3 TRBD1 .
CASSTPESEQYF TGTGCCAGCAGTACACCCGAAAGCGAGCAGTACTTC TRBJ2-7 TRBV5-4 . many
CSVVLREGAYEQYF TGCAGCGTTGTGTTGCGGGAGGGGGCCTACGAGCAGTACTTC TRBJ2-7 TRBV29-1 TRBD2 many
CASSLETGPYGYTF TGCGCCAGCAGCTTGGAGACAGGGCCCTATGGCTACACCTTC TRBJ1-2 TRBV5-1 TRBD1 many
CASRPLTEAYGYTF TGTGCCAGCAGACCCCTTACAGAAGCTTATGGCTACACCTTC TRBJ1-2 TRBV7-9 . many
CASVGGGLAGSYEQYF TGTGCCAGCGTAGGGGGGGGACTAGCGGGTTCCTACGAGCAGTACTTC TRBJ2-7 TRBV7-8 TRBD2 once
CSAIWQDTQYF TGCAGTGCTATTTGGCAAGATACGCAGTATTTT TRBJ2-3 TRBV20-1 . many
CASSQGGDRVTYNEQFF TGCGCCAGCAGCCAAGGTGGTGACAGGGTTACCTACAATGAGCAGTTCTTC TRBJ2-1 TRBV4-1 TRBD1 few
CASSQDGLLETQYF TGTGCCAGCAGCCAAGATGGGCTATTGGAGACCCAGTACTTC TRBJ2-5 TRBV3-1 . medium-sized
CSVDPPRDIILYSNQPQHF TGCAGCGTCGATCCTCCCCGGGACATAATCCTTTATAGCAATCAGCCCCAGCATTTT TRBJ1-5 TRBV29-1 . medium-sized
CASSPGFSNQPQHF TGTGCCAGCAGTCCAGGGTTTAGCAATCAGCCCCAGCATTTT TRBJ1-5 TRBV6-5 . many
CAGGQQETQYF TGTGCCGGGGGACAGCAAGAGACCCAGTACTTC TRBJ2-5 TRBV6-1 TRBD1 once
CASSLGVGPLEQYF TGTGCCAGCAGTTTAGGGGTCGGCCCCCTCGAGCAGTACTTC TRBJ2-7 TRBV28 . .
CASSPTTRQGSNQPQHF TGTGCCAGCAGCCCCACTACCCGACAGGGTAGCAATCAGCCCCAGCATTTT TRBJ1-5 TRBV4-2 TRBD1 many
CASSPGPQGSPLHF TGTGCCAGCAGTCCCGGGCCCCAAGGTTCACCCCTCCACTTT TRBJ1-6 TRBV5-4 . few
CSARVRLAAYNEQFF TGCAGTGCTAGAGTTCGACTAGCGGCTTACAATGAGCAGTTCTTC TRBJ2-1 TRBV20-1 TRBD2 medium-sized
CSARALAGGPVGELFF TGCAGTGCCCGAGCCCTAGCGGGAGGGCCTGTCGGGGAGCTGTTTTTT TRBJ2-2 TRBV20-1 TRBD2 few
CASSPGGQDEQYF TGTGCCAGCAGTCCCGGGGGACAGGATGAGCAGTACTTC TRBJ2-7 TRBV7-8 TRBD1 many
CASRLNGATNEKLFF TGTGCCAGCAGGCTTAATGGAGCAACTAATGAAAAACTGTTTTTT TRBJ1-4 TRBV5-5 . many
CASSAFDIPGTQYF TGTGCCAGCAGTGCCTTCGACATCCCGGGGACCCAGTACTTC TRBJ2-5 TRBV6-1 . medium-sized
CASSLDPQGADGYTF TGTGCCAGCAGCTTAGATCCCCAGGGGGCAGATGGCTACACCTTC TRBJ1-2 TRBV11-2 TRBD1 medium-sized
CASMRTGDFNQPQHF TGTGCCAGTATGAGGACAGGGGACTTTAATCAGCCCCAGCATTTT TRBJ1-5 TRBV19 TRBD1 .
CASSQDVGTASYEQYF TGTGCCAGCAGCCAAGACGTAGGGACGGCATCCTACGAGCAGTACTTC TRBJ2-7 TRBV3-1 . medium-sized
CASSQDRSLSSYNEQFF TGTGCCAGCAGCCAAGACCGGAGCCTAAGCTCCTACAATGAGCAGTTCTTC TRBJ2-1 TRBV3-1 . many
CSAPRQPNTEAFF TGCAGTGCTCCTCGACAGCCGAACACTGAAGCTTTCTTT TRBJ1-1 TRBV20-1 . medium-sized
CASSPVRPEAFF TGTGCCAGCAGCCCGGTACGGCCTGAAGCTTTCTTT TRBJ1-1 TRBV7-2 . medium-sized
CASRPGLAGDEQYF TGTGCCAGCAGGCCAGGACTAGCGGGAGACGAGCAGTACTTC TRBJ2-7 TRBV12-3/TRBV12-4 TRBD2 .
CASSQSMRDPPDTQYF TGCGCCAGCAGCCAATCTATGAGGGACCCCCCAGATACGCAGTATTTT TRBJ2-3 TRBV4-3 . medium-sized
CSARPGTENNEQFF TGCAGTGCTAGACCCGGGACAGAGAACAATGAGCAGTTCTTC TRBJ2-1 TRBV20-1 TRBD1 medium-sized
CASSTRQGGMAEAFF TGTGCCAGCAGTACTCGACAGGGGGGAATGGCTGAAGCTTTCTTT TRBJ1-1 TRBV6-2/TRBV6-3 TRBD1 medium-sized
CASSLLGGGGMETQYF TGCGCCAGCAGCCTGTTAGGAGGAGGCGGGATGGAGACCCAGTACTTC TRBJ2-5 TRBV5-1 . medium-sized
CASSEGTSGSDTQYF TGTGCCAGCAGTGAAGGGACTAGCGGATCAGATACGCAGTATTTT TRBJ2-3 TRBV6-1 TRBD2 many
CASSMGQGIPLFF TGTGCCAGCAGTATGGGACAGGGTATACCATTGTTTTTT TRBJ1-4 TRBV6-2/TRBV6-3 TRBD1 .
CSARGPAGEQYF TGCAGTGCTAGGGGACCGGCGGGCGAGCAGTACTTC TRBJ2-7 TRBV20-1 . .
CASSPGLAGVRYNEQFF TGCGCCAGCAGCCCGGGACTAGCGGGAGTCAGATACAATGAGCAGTTCTTC TRBJ2-1 TRBV5-1 TRBD2 .
CASSLATGTNEKLFF TGTGCCAGCAGCTTAGCGACAGGAACTAATGAAAAACTGTTTTTT TRBJ1-4 TRBV7-8 . few
CSATGRSYEQYF TGCAGCGCCACGGGACGTTCTTACGAGCAGTACTTC TRBJ2-7 TRBV29-1 . medium-sized